The source of this T cell receptor (beta chain) is a study of immune cell composition in non-small cell lung cancer. The overall study: Most cases were lung adenocarcinoma or squamous cell carcinoma.

Generated by immunoSEQ multiplex PCR, the TCRdb table keeps only in-frame clones and is missing some. Found here are over 15,000 clones, 77% of them singletons; the top ten hold 9.8%. Normal lung was sampled as far from the tumour as possible, at least 3 cm. The CDR3 spans 16 residues. Germline CDR1 is SQVTM and CDR2 is ANQGSEA. J was trimmed by 4 bases and V by 5 bases; bases with no gene match: 7. The same sample was also used in a study of CD4 T cells in lung cancer. That paper adds: Patients' blood was tested for T-cell responses to mutation-encoded neoepitopes. Curative-intent resections for stage I-III non-small cell lung cancer supplied tumor and non-adjacent lung tissue. Before giving blood, patients had received treatments including platinum chemotherapy, some also nivolumab or pembrolizumab.

The specimen sequenced was non-adjacent lung tissue. The clonotype comes from a human donor with non-small cell lung cancer. The rearrangement uses TRBV29-1 and TRBJ2-6; 11 nucleotides agree with TRBD1. DNA of the CDR3: TGCAGCGTTTCCGGACAGGGGGCGCAAGGGGCCAACGTCCTGACTTTC. Protein product: CSVSGQGAQGANVLTF.